Sequencing of this T cell receptor beta chain was carried out in a study of blood T cell repertoires in COVID-19. Across the study: Sample material is recorded as cDNA or gDNA derived from T cells, B-cell-depleted T cells, or PBMCs.

Sequencing used immunoSEQ multiplex PCR; TCRdb keeps in-frame clones, though not all of them. The profile covers tens of thousands of clones, with approximately 82% appearing a single time and approximately 40% taken by the ten largest. The CDR3 totals 13 residues. V shed 7 bases and J shed 3 bases, with 12 bases lying between them. Per germline, CDR1 MNHEY and CDR2 SVGAGI. The receptor comes from a woman of 80 years or more with acute or convalescent COVID-19. The chain couples TRBV6-5 to TRBJ1-1; possible D gene TRBD1, 5 bases. Sequenced: peripheral blood. CDR3 DNA: TGTGCCAGCACTAGGGGAAGGGACACTGAAGCTTTCTTT. Protein product: CASTRGRDTEAFF.